This is a list of T cell receptor beta chains from one sample in a study of control samples from healthy donors and cancer patients. Clones were read by immunoSEQ multiplex PCR, and TCRdb kept only the in-frame ones, dropping some. Here the sample spans around 120,000 clones, 88% being singletons. What was sequenced was blood. These receptors were obtained from a woman in her seventies in good health. CDR3s include the opening cysteine and the closing phenylalanine or tryptophan. A D gene is named only where the DNA matches it firmly. The size of a clone is reported for some rows only, either as once, few or many, or as a class for expanded clones.

CDR3nt | CDR3aa | v_gene | d_gene | j_gene | abundance
TGTGCCAGCAGCTCTGGACTGGCCGGAGATACGCAGTATTTT | CASSSGLAGDTQYF | TRBV7-3 | NA | TRBJ2-3 | once
TGTGCCAGCAGTGAACCCGGGGACAGCACCACCGGGGAGCTGTTTTTT | CASSEPGDSTTGELFF | TRBV25-1 | TRBD1 | TRBJ2-2 | once
TGTGCCAGCTCCTCACTTAAATCCCCCTACGAGCAGTACTTC | CASSSLKSPYEQYF | TRBV11-2 | NA | TRBJ2-7 | NA
TGCGCCAGCAGCGCGGGGTGGGGGGGCCAGTCGAACACTGAAGCTTTCTTT | CASSAGWGGQSNTEAFF | TRBV5-1 | NA | TRBJ1-1 | NA
TGTGCCAGCAGCTTGTTAACCTATGGCTACACCTTC | CASSLLTYGYTF | TRBV7-2 | NA | TRBJ1-2 | NA
TGCGCCAGCAGCCAAGAGATGCACAGGGATTCACCCCTCCACTTT | CASSQEMHRDSPLHF | TRBV4-3 | NA | TRBJ1-6 | NA
TGTGCCAGCAGCTCCCTGCAAGAGACCCAGTACTTC | CASSSLQETQYF | TRBV7-9 | NA | TRBJ2-5 | NA
TGCGCCAGCAGCACCGGACAGGGGGGGTACACTGAAGCTTTCTTT | CASSTGQGGYTEAFF | TRBV5-1 | TRBD1 | TRBJ1-1 | NA
TGTGCCAGCTCACCCGGACTAGAGAGCTCCTACGAGCAGTACTTC | CASSPGLESSYEQYF | TRBV18 | TRBD2 | TRBJ2-7 | NA
TGTGCCAGCTCACCGACAGACTATAATTCACCCCTCCACTTT | CASSPTDYNSPLHF | TRBV18 | NA | TRBJ1-6 | once
TGTGCCAGCAGTCCATCGACAGGCTATAGCAATCAGCCCCAGCATTTT | CASSPSTGYSNQPQHF | TRBV27 | NA | TRBJ1-5 | NA
TGTGCCAGCACCTCCCTCGGGAGAAGCTATGGCTACACCTTC | CASTSLGRSYGYTF | TRBV7-2 | NA | TRBJ1-2 | NA
TGTGCCAGCAGCTTAGAAGGGACAGGGGATGGCTACACCTTC | CASSLEGTGDGYTF | TRBV7-8 | TRBD1 | TRBJ1-2 | NA
TGCGCCAGCAGCCGGACCGGACAAATTAATTCACCCCTCCACTTT | CASSRTGQINSPLHF | TRBV4-3 | NA | TRBJ1-6 | once
TGCGCCAGCAGCTTGGGCTCGGGGGGGAACACCGGGGAGCTGTTTTTT | CASSLGSGGNTGELFF | TRBV5-1 | TRBD2 | TRBJ2-2 | NA
TGTGCCAGCAGCCCTACCCCAGGGACAGGGGGTTTCGGCTACACCTTC | CASSPTPGTGGFGYTF | TRBV6-2/TRBV6-3 | TRBD1 | TRBJ1-2 | NA
TGTGCCAGCAGGCATCTGGGCGCGAGAGATACGCAGTATTTT | CASRHLGARDTQYF | TRBV11-2 | NA | TRBJ2-3 | once
TGTGCCAGTAGTATCAAGACAGGGAAGGTTGACAATCAGCCCCAGCATTTT | CASSIKTGKVDNQPQHF | TRBV19 | TRBD1 | TRBJ1-5 | NA
TGTGCCAGCAGCCCCCGGGATAACACTGAAGCTTTCTTT | CASSPRDNTEAFF | TRBV3-1/TRBV3-2 | NA | TRBJ1-1 | NA
TGTGCCAGCAGCTCACCGACAGGGTCTGGAAACACCATATATTTT | CASSSPTGSGNTIYF | TRBV5-4 | TRBD1 | TRBJ1-3 | once
TGTGCCAGTACCGAGCGAGAAAGCTCCTACGAGCAGTACTTC | CASTERESSYEQYF | TRBV19 | NA | TRBJ2-7 | NA
TGTGCCAGCAGCCAGACTGGGGGCTACACCTTC | CASSQTGGYTF | TRBV5-6 | NA | TRBJ1-2 | NA
TGCGCCAGCAGCTGGGGAGACAGGGGGATGACAGATACGCAGTATTTT | CASSWGDRGMTDTQYF | TRBV5-1 | TRBD1 | TRBJ2-3 | NA
TGTGCCAGCGGCCGTGCTTATTCCTCCTACGAGCAGTACTTC | CASGRAYSSYEQYF | TRBV6-5 | NA | TRBJ2-7 | NA
TGCGCCAGCAGCTTGGCCGGCGGCGGGGGTTTAGGCTACACCTTC | CASSLAGGGGLGYTF | TRBV5-1 | NA | TRBJ1-2 | once
TGCAGTGCTAGAGTAGTGCCTGAAGCTTTCTTT | CSARVVPEAFF | TRBV20-1 | NA | TRBJ1-1 | NA
TGTGCCAGCAGGGCTAGGACTAGCGGGGGGGCCGGGGAGCTGTTTTTT | CASRARTSGGAGELFF | TRBV2 | TRBD2 | TRBJ2-2 | once
TGTGCCAGCAGCTTCGGACTAGCGGGGGGTAATACGCAGTATTTT | CASSFGLAGGNTQYF | TRBV5-8 | TRBD2 | TRBJ2-3 | NA
TGTGCCAGCAACCCGGGGGGGGACGGGGAGCTGTTTTTT | CASNPGGDGELFF | TRBV11-3 | TRBD2 | TRBJ2-2 | few
TGTGCCAGCAGCCCGCCGGGGACTAGCGGGGGGGCGGATACGCAGTATTTT | CASSPPGTSGGADTQYF | TRBV7-8 | TRBD2 | TRBJ2-3 | NA
TGTGCCAGCAGTGAGGTAGGGGAAGGCGGCTACACCTTC | CASSEVGEGGYTF | TRBV2 | NA | TRBJ1-2 | NA
TGTGCCAGCAGTTATCGGACGGGGAATGAAGCTTTCTTT | CASSYRTGNEAFF | TRBV27 | NA | TRBJ1-1 | once
TGTGCCAGCAGCCGACTAGCGGGGGGTTCGCCCGGGGAGCTGTTTTTT | CASSRLAGGSPGELFF | TRBV3-1/TRBV3-2 | TRBD2 | TRBJ2-2 | NA
TGTGCCAGCAGCCAAGAAGACTGGAACACTGAAGCTTTCTTT | CASSQEDWNTEAFF | TRBV3-1/TRBV3-2 | NA | TRBJ1-1 | NA
TGCGCCAGCAGCCAAGCCGTGGGGGCGGCGGGGGCCTCCTACGAGCAGTACTTC | CASSQAVGAAGASYEQYF | TRBV4-1 | NA | TRBJ2-7 | NA
TGTGCCGCCGCAGTCCGGGGGGGAGGTGGGACCAACGTCCTGACTTTC | CAAAVRGGGGTNVLTF | TRBV3-1/TRBV3-2 | TRBD2 | TRBJ2-6 | NA
TGTGCCAGTAGTATTTTTACAACTAATGAAAAACTGTTTTTT | CASSIFTTNEKLFF | TRBV19 | NA | TRBJ1-4 | NA
TGTGCCAGCAGCCCAAGCTGGGACAGTGATTATGGCTACACCTTC | CASSPSWDSDYGYTF | TRBV3-1/TRBV3-2 | TRBD1 | TRBJ1-2 | NA
TGTGCCAACAGAGACGCGAACACCGGGGAGCTGTTTTTT | CANRDANTGELFF | TRBV6-5 | NA | TRBJ2-2 | few
TGCGCCAGCAGCTCCGGGACACCTGAATACGAGCAGTACTTC | CASSSGTPEYEQYF | TRBV5-1 | NA | TRBJ2-7 | NA
TGTGCCATCAGCCCGGGGGGGGCCACTGAAGCTTTCTTT | CAISPGGATEAFF | TRBV10-3 | NA | TRBJ1-1 | NA
TGTGCCACCAACCTATCTAGCGGGGGGGCTTCGAGCACAGATACGCAGTATTTT | CATNLSSGGASSTDTQYF | TRBV24-1 | TRBD2 | TRBJ2-3 | once
TGTGCCACCAGTGAATCCGACAGAACCGGGGCCAACGTCCTGACTTTC | CATSESDRTGANVLTF | TRBV24-1 | NA | TRBJ2-6 | NA
TGCGCCAGCAGCTTGGCGGCAGGGGGAGACTATGGCTACACCTTC | CASSLAAGGDYGYTF | TRBV5-1 | TRBD1 | TRBJ1-2 | once
TGTGCCAGCAGCGTAGCCCGGGGGCGCAGGACAGATACGCAGTATTTT | CASSVARGRRTDTQYF | TRBV9 | NA | TRBJ2-3 | NA
TGTGCCAGCAGTGATGCAGGGGGACCTTTGCCCCTCCACTTT | CASSDAGGPLPLHF | TRBV2 | TRBD1 | TRBJ1-6 | NA
TGCGCCAGCAGCTGGGCTACCACAGGGGCGGGTGGCTACACCTTC | CASSWATTGAGGYTF | TRBV5-1 | TRBD1 | TRBJ1-2 | NA
TGTGCCAGCAGCCTTACCGGGACAGGGGTAGGCTACACCTTC | CASSLTGTGVGYTF | TRBV11-3 | TRBD1 | TRBJ1-2 | NA
TGTGCCAGCAGCCAAGGGAGGGGCGAGCAGTACTTC | CASSQGRGEQYF | TRBV7-2 | TRBD2 | TRBJ2-7 | NA
TGCGCCAGCAGCTTGGATCTGACAGGAGGGACGGCTGAAGCTTTCTTT | CASSLDLTGGTAEAFF | TRBV5-1 | NA | TRBJ1-1 | NA
TGTGCCAGCAGGCGTAAGGGGTCGAACCGGAATACTGAAGCTTTCTTT | CASRRKGSNRNTEAFF | TRBV27 | NA | TRBJ1-1 | NA
TGTGCCAGCTCACCAAGCTCCAGGACAGGGGTGACAGATACGCAGTATTTT | CASSPSSRTGVTDTQYF | TRBV18 | TRBD1 | TRBJ2-3 | NA
TGTGCCAGCAGCTTAGCGGGGGCTAGCGGGGGAGAGACCCAGTACTTC | CASSLAGASGGETQYF | TRBV7-9 | TRBD2 | TRBJ2-5 | NA